This T cell receptor beta chain was observed in a study of blood T cell repertoires in COVID-19. In the study overall: The cDNA or gDNA used as material had been derived from T cells, B-cell-depleted T cells, or PBMCs.

V was pared by 5 bases and J by 12 bases, with 14 bases between. This CDR3 contains 12 residues. The germline CDR1 and CDR2 sequences are MNHEY and SVGEGT. Source study methods: Amplification with reference gene primers provided the estimates of nucleated cell counts. This table comes from immunoSEQ multiplex PCR, and its TCRdb copy is limited to in-frame clones, with some not included. The DNA was the basis for D and trimming; V, J and clone size are from that table. The sample yields under 150,000 clones, around 80% seen once. This clonotype was obtained from a woman in her forties or fifties with acute or convalescent COVID-19. This chain uses TRBV6-2 or TRBV6-3 with TRBJ2-1; D is uncertain. Material: peripheral blood. DNA for the CDR3: TGTGCCAGCAGTACCTGGCCAAGATGGCAGTTCTTC. This sequence encodes CASSTWPRWQFF.